This T cell receptor (beta chain) was sequenced for a study of molecular identifiers for immune sequencing clone quantification (dated by TCRdb to about 2018). In the study overall: For a replicate experiment, the RNA from either roughly 18,000 or 92,000 naive CD8 T cells was divided into five aliquots, and four of those aliquots went on to sequencing. CD8 T cells were used in a methods study to benchmark molecular-identifier clustering-based TCR repertoire sequencing (MIDCIRS) and TCR RNA copy counting. Summary of the overall study and its limitations: The sizes of highly expanded clones could end up underestimated when identical TCR molecules share a barcode. Even against a background of about a million naive CD8 T cells, spiked-in Jurkat TCR RNA amounting to a single cell's worth was reported to be detectable. Modeling indicated approximately 3.2 TCR RNA copies recovered per cell, compared with 9.5 to 10 by digital PCR, which implies a capture efficiency of 25% to 35%. The naive libraries included spiked-in Jurkat TCR RNA (around nine copies' worth), and this Jurkat TCR RNA is not part of the donor repertoire. When barcode sub-clustering was left out, chimeric consensus sequences inflated TCR diversity, with chimeras reaching as high as 47%. In CMV-specific effector cells, over 97% of molecules were held by clones above 20 RNA copies, whereas under 1% of molecules were held by such clones in naive cells.

Libraries were made using PCR. The sequencing machine was an Illumina HiSeq 4000. Bulk TCR libraries were made following a previously described method, with the TCR primers given in Table S5. The Qiagen AllPrep DNA/RNA kit was used to purify total RNA. Before any analysis, reads coming from multiple sequencing runs of the same library were combined into one pool. On the study's bioinformatics: Reads were retained only if their TCR constant sequence matched exactly, and those retained reads were trimmed to 150 nt and grouped according to their 12-nt molecular barcodes. Within each barcode group, reads were sub-clustered at a 15% Levenshtein threshold, and quality-weighted consensus sequences were built per RNA molecule. Non-functional sequences were excluded, and lower-count sequences lying one edit away from another sequence were also excluded. Based on a fit of two negative binomial distributions, barcode sub-clusters having less than 20% of the maximum read count were discarded. TCRdb passed the public sequencing reads through fastp at Q25 and MiXCR, retaining productive beta sequences. Every CDR3 protein is listed once, alongside the most common genes and DNA of its rows. The V and J calls, along with clone size, are taken from TCRdb and not from the paper's own processing. This sample lists 90,000 or so distinct CDR3 sequences; over 20% were detected once. Clones ranked in the top ten supply approximately 0.99% of the sample.

Naive CD8 T cell libraries were made from around 18,000 to 910,000 sorted cells using 10%, 30% or 50% of purified RNA. On a BD FACSAria II, naive CD8 T cells were FACS-sorted as CD8+CD4-CCR7+CD45RA+ and collected into RLT Plus buffer. To test detection sensitivity, Jurkat RNA equal to ten TCR copies was added to samples of about 20,000-1,000,000 naive CD8 T cells. CD8 T cells were enriched with RosetteSep CD8+ T Cell Enrichment Cocktail and Ficoll-Paque, followed by ACK red cell lysis. The junction shows trimming of 5 bases on V and 5 bases on J, plus 19 bases between the germline ends. The CDR3 runs 16 residues from the cysteine to the phenylalanine. CDR3 DNA is the only sequence kept; it has 48 bases, read in frame from the first base. As encoded in the germline V gene, CDR1 is MNHEY while CDR2 is SVGEGT. This clonotype was detected many times. There is no known antigen for this receptor. No much larger clone is present one base from it, and per-base qualities are unavailable.

Recombination linked TRBV6-2 or TRBV6-3 to TRBJ1-5, and possibly TRBD1, on 5 matching bases. The receptor was derived from a human donor in good health. Some libraries in this study had Jurkat cell RNA spiked in. Sample: naive CD8+ T cells from blood, with Jurkat cell RNA spiked in. This sample's cell subset or site label indicates: FACS-sorted CD8+CD4-CCR7+CD45RA+ naive T cells. The CDR3 in this case is CASSPFLGGGYQPQHF. The sequence in DNA is TGTGCCAGCAGTCCCTTCCTGGGCGGGGGGTATCAGCCCCAGCATTTT.